These 8 T cell receptor beta chains were sequenced from one sample in a study of Ad26.COV2.S vaccination and SARS-CoV-2 variants. Using immunoSEQ multiplex PCR, the repertoire was profiled, and TCRdb retains in-frame clones only, with some absent. Seen here are about 280,000 clones, more than 70% observed once, and the top ten hold under 4%. Documented treatment: roughly 19 received Ad26.COV2.S at low or high dose, single or two shots; 5 received placebo; per-sample allocation not given. The study sampled participants on day 63 after the first vaccine or placebo injection. The material sequenced was peripheral blood, taken in a trial of Ad26.COV2.S vaccine versus placebo. The receptors stem from a person between 18 and 65 years old who received the Ad26.COV2.S COVID-19 vaccine or a placebo.

The gene calls are TRBV28 and TRBJ1-2, with D possibly TRBD1 on 5 matching bases. V dropped 3 bases and J dropped 8 bases, with 22 bases sitting between them. Germline CDR1 reads MDHEN; CDR2 reads SYDVKM. CDR3 length: 16 residues. The CDR3 sequence: CASSFPPEDAGRGYTF. The CDR3, as DNA: TGTGCCAGCAGTTTTCCCCCTGAGGACGCGGGGCGCGGCTACACCTTC.

The J gene is TRBJ2-1, the V gene TRBV5-1; 11 bases map to TRBD2. The CDR3 is 15 amino acids. V dropped 5 bases and J dropped 5; count of bases not matched to a gene: 6. Germline values: CDR1 SGHRS, CDR2 YFSETQ. The DNA for the CDR3 is TGCGCCAGCAGACAACTAGCGGGAGAAGACAATGAGCAGTTCTTC. The encoded protein is CASRQLAGEDNEQFF.

The genes are TRBV7-8 and TRBJ2-2; D gene ambiguous. The CDR3 is made up of 17 amino acids. In germline, CDR1 is SGHVS, CDR2 FQNEAQ. V was cut by 2 bases and J by 1 base, with 14 bases left in between. CDR3 loop: CASSLLPVRLNTGELFF. The CDR3 nucleotides are TGTGCCAGCAGCTTACTCCCGGTCCGGTTGAACACCGGGGAGCTGTTTTTT. Supplemented by reference TRBV7-8 and TRBJ2-2, the full variable domain reads GAGVSQSPRYKVAKRGQDVALRCDPISGHVSLFWYQQALGQGPEFLTYFQNEAQLDKSGLPSDRFFAERPEGSVSTLKIQRTQQEDSAVYLCASSLLPVRLNTGELFFGEGSRLTVL.

This clone was recorded only once. The V call is TRBV14, the J call TRBJ2-3; D could derive from TRBD1 or TRBD2 (5 bases each). V gave up 4 bases and J gave up 2 bases, with 19 bases separating them. Germline values: CDR1 SGHDN, CDR2 FVKESK. The CDR3 totals 17 residues. CDR3 sequence: CASSLGASSMATDTQYF. The CDR3 bases are TGTGCCAGCAGCCTCGGGGCCAGCTCCATGGCCACAGATACGCAGTATTTT.

The rearrangement uses TRBV5-1 and TRBJ1-5, with TRBD1 matching over 10 bases. This CDR3 is built from 15 residues. After removal of 3 bases from V and 5 bases from J, the junction contained 5 bases not matched to a gene. Germline CDR1 SGHRS, CDR2 YFSETQ. CDR3 residues: CASSSGQGVDQPQHF. The CDR3, as DNA: TGCGCCAGCAGCTCTGGACAGGGGGTCGATCAGCCCCAGCATTTT.

This clone has more than one count but fewer than ten. In nucleotides, the CDR3 is TGTGCCAGCAGGACAGGGGATTCTGAAGCTTTCTTT. Protein: CASRTGDSEAFF. The chain combines TRBV7-9 with TRBJ1-1; 8 nucleotides line up with TRBD1. Trimming cost V 6 bases and J 6 bases; bases outside gene matches: 3. This CDR3 has 12 residues. Germline CDR1 reads SEHNR; CDR2 reads FQNEAQ (reference sequence).

The chain carries TRBV6-7 and TRBJ1-1, with D unclear. TRBV6-7 is labeled an ORF, and its function is uncertain. V was cut by 8 bases and J by 1 base, with 14 bases left in between. The CDR3 covers 14 residues. In DNA, the CDR3 is TGTGCCAGCGGTATGAGGCGGCGGAACACTGAAGCTTTCTTT. Translating it yields CASGMRRRNTEAFF.

This rearrangement joins TRBV27 to TRBJ2-3; D ambiguous. Germline V gives CDR1 MNHEY, CDR2 SMNVEV (reference sequence). The CDR3 spans 14 residues. Trimming removed 2 bases from V and 1 base from J, with 7 bases in between. The CDR3 DNA reads as TGTGCCAGCAGTTTAGCGGTTGGCACAGATACGCAGTATTTT. It yields the protein CASSLAVGTDTQYF.